This TCR beta chain was found in a study of shared clonotypes between healthy human individuals. Study-wide context: The cohort had a couple of women and a few men, ages 18 to 49.

The CDR3 is made up of 16 amino acids. J lost 0 bases, V lost 0 bases, and 3 bases had no gene match. The germline CDR1 and CDR2 sequences are MGHRA and YSYEKL. Overall study findings and caveats: Naive CD4 clonotypes overlapped across a handful of donors at 4.5% to 5.5%.

CD45RO-negative, CCR7-selected cells formed the naive CD8 fraction, which excluded terminally differentiated effector memory CD45RA+ cells. Those who donated were healthy HIV-negative adults, with no recent acute infections or vaccinations reported. Comment on this clone: Its cognate antigen is unknown.

The material for each subset, its genomic DNA, was split evenly across several immunoSEQ plates. The repertoire was sequenced with immunoSEQ multiplex PCR; TCRdb's copy has only in-frame clones and lacks some. Of hundreds of thousands of clones in the sample, roughly 98% were seen once. Sequenced sample: naive CD8+ T cells sorted from blood. The chain carries TRBV4-1 and TRBJ2-7, with 9 nucleotides matching TRBD2. The source is a man aged 25 to 40 in good health. The CDR3 protein is CASSQELAGVSYEQYF. CDR3 in DNA: TGCGCCAGCAGCCAAGAATTAGCGGGAGTCTCCTACGAGCAGTACTTC.